This TCR beta chain comes out of a study of T cells after yellow fever vaccination (dated by TCRdb to 2018 to 2020). For the wider study: The SMART-Seq v4 Ultra Low Input RNA kit was used to prepare libraries from fractions with low cell numbers. To follow T-cell clones before and after both primary and booster YFV17D yellow fever vaccination, bulk TCR alpha and beta repertoires underwent longitudinal sequencing. Two healthy male donors made up the cohort, one aged 18 to 29 years and the other aged 30 to 39 years. Blood was drawn at multiple timepoints before and after primary and secondary immunization, with bulk PBMC replicates and cell subsets isolated. The research as a whole found: The secondary T-cell response was weaker than the primary response but faster, peaking on day 5 instead of day 15. Most clones expanded after primary vaccination (approximately 95% of CD4 and roughly 91% of CD8) were re-detected after the booster, suggesting that broad memory maintenance occurred. Computational filtering was needed because FACS-sorted repertoires could contain abundant contaminating clonotypes from the bulk population. A small fraction of clonotypes showed up in both the CD4 and CD8 compartments, probably as a result of convergent recombination. Because only a couple of donors were included in the study, the extent to which the findings can be generalized is limited.

CDR1 and CDR2, per the germline V gene, are MGHRA and YSYEKL. From cysteine to phenylalanine, the CDR3 is 16 amino acids long. The entry retains the CDR3 DNA only, 48 bases that are in frame from base 1. From V the trimming removes 1 base and from J it removes 2 bases, while the gene matches leave 4 bases of the junction unaccounted for. This clonotype was seen at least ten times. Its cognate antigen has yet to be identified. No base-level quality is on record; no much larger clone is a single base apart. Per the publication, the treatment or condition label means: live attenuated yellow fever vaccine strain. A standard Ficoll-Paque protocol was used to isolate PBMCs from peripheral blood. CD4 and CD8 T-cell fractions were isolated with Dynabeads CD4 and CD8 positive selection kits. RNA was extracted with TriZol from bulk PBMCs, CD4 and CD8 fractions, and dextramer-positive and dextramer-negative fractions.

Synthesis of TCR cDNA relied on 5'RACE template switching, a step that introduced a universal primer site along with unique molecular identifiers. Priming of cDNA synthesis was performed from both the TCR alpha and TCR beta constant segments. Two PCR steps were used to amplify libraries, with sample barcodes and sequencing adapters being added in the second step. Libraries were sequenced on Illumina HiSeq 2500 (2x100 bp) or NovaSeq (2x150 bp). For the original study's pipeline: MIGEC handled demultiplexing of reads and collapsing into UMI consensus sequences, while MiXCR performed V(D)J alignment. Vaccine-responding clonotypes were defined with edgeR using replicate PBMC samples, requiring FDR below 0.01 and a log2 fold change above 5 up to day 15. Each bulk clonotype was labeled CD4 or CD8 based on which sequenced repertoire, CD4 or CD8, contained the clonotype at higher abundance. TCRdb itself trimmed the public reads at Q25 with fastp, ran MiXCR and retained productive beta chains. Here each entry gathers all rows of one CDR3 protein and keeps the most common genes and DNA. The V and J calls were determined by TCRdb, not by the authors. The sample table contains tens of thousands of distinct CDR3 sequences; only one count was recorded for approximately 7% of them. Together, the top ten hold about 39% of the sample.

The TCR comes from a man younger than 35 who received the YFV17D yellow fever vaccine. The rearranged segments are TRBV4-1 and TRBJ2-5, and 10 junctional nucleotides match TRBD2. This specimen was CD8+ T cells sorted from PBMCs, taken about 41 days after the first yellow fever vaccination. The nucleotide sequence reads TGCGCCAGCAGCCAAGCGCTAGCGGGGGAACAAGAGACCCAGTACTTC. Translated, this is CASSQALAGEQETQYF.